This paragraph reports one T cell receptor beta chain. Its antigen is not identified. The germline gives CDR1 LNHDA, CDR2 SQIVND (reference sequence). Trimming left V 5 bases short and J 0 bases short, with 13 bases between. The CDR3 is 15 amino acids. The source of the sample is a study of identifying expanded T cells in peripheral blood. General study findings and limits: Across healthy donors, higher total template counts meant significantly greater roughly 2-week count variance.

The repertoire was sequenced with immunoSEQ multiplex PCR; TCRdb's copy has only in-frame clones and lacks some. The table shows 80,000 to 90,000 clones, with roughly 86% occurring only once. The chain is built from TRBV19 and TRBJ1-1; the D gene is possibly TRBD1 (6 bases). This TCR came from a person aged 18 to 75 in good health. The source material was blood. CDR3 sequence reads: CASSPQGPMNTEAFF. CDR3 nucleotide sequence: TGTGCCAGTAGTCCTCAGGGGCCCATGAACACTGAAGCTTTCTTT.